These 28 T cell receptor beta chains originate from one sample sequenced in a study of blood T cells in healthy people across ages. Primed by a sample-barcoded 5' primer and a J-beta primer mix, a second PCR proceeded for 7 to 11 cycles. TCRdb reprocessed the 5' RACE reads via MiXCR and lists one record per CDR3 protein. The table records about 1,000,000 distinct CDR3 sequences, around 43% of them present only once. Sequencing was performed on blood. These receptors originate from a woman aged 60-75 years in good health.

J is TRBJ2-5 and V is TRBV6-5; D may be TRBD1 or TRBD2 (5 bases each). Trimming shortened V by 3 bases and J by 11 bases, and 10 bases separated the two germline ends. This CDR3 has 11 amino acids. Germline values: CDR1 MNHEY, CDR2 SVGAGI. The DNA for the CDR3 is TGTGCCAGCAGTTATATGGGGGAGCAGTACTTC. Translation: CASSYMGEQYF.

The table lists this clonotype with many counts. The rearrangement joins TRBV15 to TRBJ2-7; TRBD2 aligns across 8 bases. Per the germline V gene, CDR1 is LNHNV and CDR2 is YYDKDF (reference sequence). V lost 1 base and J lost 2; bases outside the gene matches: 7. There are 16 residues in the CDR3. Here the CDR3 reads CATSRVPAGGPYEQYF. CDR3 nucleotides: TGTGCCACCAGCAGAGTTCCGGCGGGAGGACCCTACGAGCAGTACTTC.

V is TRBV4-1 and J is TRBJ2-6; D uncertain. Trimming removed 3 bases at V and 0 bases at J, with 9 bases between. This CDR3 spans 16 amino acids. Germline V gene data show CDR1 as MGHRA and CDR2 as YSYEKL. CDR3 DNA: TGCGCCAGCAGCCATCCAGGTTCCTCTGGGGCCAACGTCCTGACTTTC. Its translation: CASSHPGSSGANVLTF.

The J gene is TRBJ2-2, the V gene TRBV20-1; 7 nucleotides agree with TRBD2. The V gene's germline CDR1 is DFQATT and CDR2 SNEGSKA (reference sequence). Trimming cost V 3 bases and J 1 base; bases outside gene matches: 8. The CDR3 sequence is 16 residues long. The CDR3 loop is CSASPEGGLNTGELFF. CDR3 nucleotides: TGCAGTGCTAGCCCCGAGGGAGGGCTGAACACCGGGGAGCTGTTTTTT.

At least ten counts were recorded for this clonotype. V usage is TRBV11-2 and J usage is TRBJ2-4; 11 bases map to TRBD2. CDR1 SGHAT and CDR2 FQNNGV come from the germline V gene. With 5 bases clipped from V and 0 bases from J, the junction kept 12 bases outside the gene matches. This CDR3 contains 19 residues. This CDR3 is CASSLTSGSAPLAKNIQYF. CDR3 bases: TGTGCCAGCAGCCTTACTAGCGGGAGCGCCCCCTTAGCCAAAAACATTCAGTACTTC.

The genes are TRBV18 and TRBJ2-7, with 10 bases matching TRBD1. Losses at the gene ends were 3 bases for V and 7 bases for J; bases not matched to a gene: 12. This CDR3 is built from 16 residues. Germline V gives CDR1 KGHSH, CDR2 LQKENI. The CDR3, as DNA: TGTGCCAGCTCACCGACGGACAGGGGGTCATACAATGAGCAGTACTTC. It is translated as CASSPTDRGSYNEQYF.

The sample holds a few counts of this clonotype. This chain connects TRBV12-5 to TRBJ2-7; weak D call: TRBD2 (5 bases). Germline lookup yields CDR1 LGHNT and CDR2 FRNRAP. CDR3 length: 13 residues. This CDR3 reads CADPRGAVSEQYF. The CDR3 region has the DNA TGTGCCGATCCCCGGGGAGCGGTAAGCGAGCAGTACTTC.

The J gene is TRBJ2-3, the V gene TRBV11-2; a weak D match, TRBD1 (6 bases). Per germline, CDR1 SGHAT and CDR2 FQNNGV. V was trimmed by 2 bases and J by 5 bases, leaving 11 bases between them. There are 14 residues in the CDR3. The chain's CDR3 is CASSLWGPRDTQYF. The CDR3 DNA is TGTGCCAGCAGCTTATGGGGGCCCCGAGATACGCAGTATTTT.

The chain uses TRBV20-1 and TRBJ2-6, with no clear D. Germline loops: CDR1 DFQATT, CDR2 SNEGSKA (reference sequence). The CDR3 length is 13 residues. Trimming removed 8 bases at V and 2 bases at J, with 10 bases between. The CDR3: CSPIETGANVLTF. The CDR3 nucleotides are TGCAGTCCCATTGAGACTGGGGCCAACGTCCTGACTTTC.

This clonotype has at least ten counts. This chain links TRBV29-1 with TRBJ2-7; 11 nucleotides align to TRBD1. From germline, CDR1 is SQVTM and CDR2 ANQGSEA. The CDR3 has 16 residues. V shed 2 bases and J 3 bases; nucleotides not matched to a gene: 9. CDR3 amino acids: CSVERAPGTGGYEQYF. In DNA form, the CDR3 reads TGCAGCGTTGAAAGGGCCCCCGGGACAGGGGGCTACGAGCAGTACTTC.

This clonotype was recorded a few times. J is TRBJ2-2 and V is TRBV7-2; 11 bases agree with TRBD1. CDR1 and CDR2 from the germline V gene are SGHTA and FQGNSA. CDR3 length: 16 residues. Losses at the gene ends were 6 bases for V and 7 bases for J; bases not matched to a gene: 10. The CDR3 bases are TGTGCCAGCAGGCCCCCGGGACAGGGGGTCTTCGGGGAGCTGTTTTTT. Its protein product is CASRPPGQGVFGELFF.

The chain employs TRBV18 and TRBJ1-1; D is undetermined. The germline gives CDR1 KGHSH, CDR2 LQKENI. CDR3 length: 18 residues. The ends were cut back, 2 bases at V and 0 bases at J, with 19 bases in the middle. The CDR3 protein is CASSPRLIGVGLNTEAFF. The CDR3 nucleotides are TGTGCCAGCTCACCAAGGCTAATCGGGGTCGGGCTGAACACTGAAGCTTTCTTT.

This clonotype has more than one count but fewer than ten. The chain carries TRBV6-2 or TRBV6-3 and TRBJ2-2, with 8 bases matching TRBD1. The CDR3 loop spans 15 amino acids. V was pared by 5 bases and J by 3 bases, with 5 bases of the junction left unmatched. Per germline, CDR1 MNHEY and CDR2 SVGEGT. The CDR3 DNA reads as TGTGCCAGCAGTCGGTTGGACAGGGACACCGGGGAGCTGTTTTTT. It encodes CASSRLDRDTGELFF.

The chain couples TRBV9 to TRBJ1-1, with 11 bases identical to TRBD1. The CDR3 loop spans 13 amino acids. V was pared by 9 bases and J by 4 bases, with 5 bases of the junction left unmatched. Germline CDR1 is SGDLS and CDR2 is YYNGEE. The CDR3 coding sequence is TGTGCCACCGGACAGGGGGCAAGCACTGAAGCTTTCTTT. This encodes CATGQGASTEAFF.

This clonotype was counted only a few times. The CDR3 region has the DNA TGCGCCAGCAGCTTGTTCCCTGGGTACGAGCAGTACTTC. This encodes CASSLFPGYEQYF. This sequence joins TRBV5-1 and TRBJ2-7; D call uncertain. The CDR3 extends over 13 amino acids. Germline V gives CDR1 SGHRS, CDR2 YFSETQ. V shed 1 base and J shed 4 bases, with 9 bases lying between them.

In this sample, this clonotype turned up many times. The J gene is TRBJ2-7, the V gene TRBV24-1; 7 nucleotides agree with TRBD2. The J segment lost 6 bases and the V segment lost 8 bases, leaving 15 bases of the junction unmatched. This CDR3 region has 15 residues. Germline V gives CDR1 KGHDR, CDR2 SFDVKD. CDR3 amino acids: CATIRRTRDFGEQYF. The CDR3, as DNA: TGTGCCACCATCCGCCGGACTAGGGATTTCGGCGAGCAGTACTTC.

This clonotype was seen many times. CDR3 DNA: TGTGCCAGCAGTGCGTCTAGCGGGGGAGAGACCCAGTACTTC. Protein: CASSASSGGETQYF. The V gene is TRBV6-4, the J gene TRBJ2-5; 10 nucleotides line up with TRBD2. CDR3 length: 14 amino acids. The V gene's germline CDR1 is MRHNA and CDR2 SNTAGT. V dropped 4 bases and J dropped 4; count of bases not matched to a gene: 3.

J is TRBJ2-1 and V is TRBV7-3; D is possibly TRBD2 (5 bases). This CDR3 spans 15 amino acids. The germline CDR1 and CDR2 sequences are SGHTA and FQGTGA. V lost 5 bases to trimming and J lost 0 bases, with 11 bases between them. CDR3: CASSAGLTSYNEQFF. The CDR3 nucleotides are TGTGCCAGCAGCGCAGGACTGACCTCCTACAATGAGCAGTTCTTC.

This clonotype has ten or more counts. V and J are TRBV7-2 and TRBJ1-2, with 10 bases lining up with TRBD1. CDR3 size: 13 residues. Germline CDR1 SGHTA, CDR2 FQGNSA. Trimming at V came to 0 bases and at J to 8 bases, leaving 0 bases not matched to a gene. The CDR3 reads CASSLATGGGYTF. DNA of the CDR3: TGTGCCAGCAGCTTAGCGACAGGGGGCGGCTACACCTTC.

J is TRBJ2-6 and V is TRBV20-1, with 7 nucleotides matching TRBD1. The J segment lost 0 bases and the V segment lost 6 bases, leaving 11 bases of the junction unmatched. Looked up from germline, CDR1 is DFQATT and CDR2 is SNEGSKA (reference sequence). The CDR3 extends over 17 amino acids. The CDR3 spells CSAPPPRGISGANVLTF. CDR3 coding DNA: TGCAGTGCCCCCCCGCCCAGGGGGATCTCTGGGGCCAACGTCCTGACTTTC.

The chain couples TRBV7-9 to TRBJ2-7; 7 nucleotides align to TRBD2. V lost 3 bases to trimming and J lost 7 bases; unmatched junction nucleotides: 9. The germline V gene encodes CDR1 SEHNR and CDR2 FQNEAQ (reference sequence). The CDR3 is 14 residues long. The CDR3 DNA reads TGTGCCAGCAGCTTCGCGGGAGCAACTCGGGAGCAGTACTTC. It specifies CASSFAGATREQYF.

On this clonotype itself: A much bigger clone sits one base away, suggesting this may be a read error. The chain recombines TRBV29-1 with TRBJ2-1; 15 nucleotides align to TRBD2. TRBJ2-7 explains the end of the DNA better; the J call may be wrong. From germline, CDR1 is SQVTM and CDR2 ANQGSEA. The CDR3 is made up of 15 amino acids. In nucleotides, the CDR3 is TGCAGCGGGGGACTAGCGGGAGGATCCTACAATGAGCAGTACTTC. Its translation is CSGGLAGGSYNEQYF.

The rearrangement joins TRBV7-2 to TRBJ2-5, with D hard to call. Per the germline V gene, CDR1 is SGHTA and CDR2 is FQGNSA. There are 14 residues in the CDR3. Between the trimmed V and J ends, which lost 5 bases and 1 base, there was a span of 11 bases. CDR3 in DNA: TGTGCCAGCAGCCTTACGATCGGCCAAGAGACCCAGTACTTC. Translating gives CASSLTIGQETQYF.

CDR3 sequence reads: CASSPGGGLRYTF. The CDR3 DNA is TGTGCCAGCAGCCCGGGCGGGGGCTTACGCTACACCTTC. The chain employs TRBV14 and TRBJ1-2, with a weak D call TRBD1 (6 bases). Germline values: CDR1 SGHDN, CDR2 FVKESK. The CDR3 has 13 amino acids. Deletions cut 4 bases from V and 9 bases from J, with 15 bases between. The full variable domain, with the rest looked up from reference TRBV14 and TRBJ1-2, is EAGVTQFPSHSVIEKGQTVTLRCDPISGHDNLYWYRRVMGKEIKFLLHFVKESKQDESGMPNNRFLAERTGGTYSTLKVQPAELEDSGVYFCASSPGGGLRYTFGSGTRLTVV.

The chain recombines TRBV20-1 with TRBJ1-5, with TRBD1 matching over 7 bases. After removal of 6 bases from V and 3 bases from J, the junction contained 14 bases not matched to a gene. Germline V lookup: CDR1 DFQATT, CDR2 SNEGSKA (reference sequence). The CDR3 spans 16 residues. CDR3 sequence reads: CSAAVTGALLNQPQHF. CDR3 DNA: TGCAGTGCGGCAGTCACAGGGGCCCTTCTCAATCAGCCCCAGCATTTT.

The V and J genes are TRBV20-1 and TRBJ2-7; 10 positions agree with TRBD2. The CDR3 is 15 residues long. The germline V gene encodes CDR1 DFQATT and CDR2 SNEGSKA (reference sequence). Germline trimming cut 3 bases from V and 0 bases from J; bases unmatched to any gene: 5. The CDR3, as DNA: TGCAGTGCTAGGACAGCGGGAGGGCCCTCCTACGAGCAGTACTTC. Translated: CSARTAGGPSYEQYF.

The genes are TRBV27 and TRBJ1-2; TRBD1 aligns across 8 bases. This CDR3 has 13 amino acids. J was trimmed by 8 bases and V by 8 bases; bases with no gene match: 10. Germline-derived CDR1 and CDR2 are MNHEY and SMNVEV (reference sequence). CDR3 DNA: TGTGCCAGCGGAAAAACAGGGGGTAGGGGCTACACCTTC. It codes for CASGKTGGRGYTF.

This clonotype was seen a handful of times. The chain's CDR3 is CASSVNSQETQYF. The CDR3 DNA reads TGTGCCAGCAGTGTAAACAGTCAAGAGACCCAGTACTTC. The chain uses TRBV28 and TRBJ2-5; D ambiguous. The CDR3 contains 13 residues. Germline assignment: CDR1 MDHEN and CDR2 SYDVKM. V shed 5 bases and J shed 2 bases, with 9 bases lying between them.